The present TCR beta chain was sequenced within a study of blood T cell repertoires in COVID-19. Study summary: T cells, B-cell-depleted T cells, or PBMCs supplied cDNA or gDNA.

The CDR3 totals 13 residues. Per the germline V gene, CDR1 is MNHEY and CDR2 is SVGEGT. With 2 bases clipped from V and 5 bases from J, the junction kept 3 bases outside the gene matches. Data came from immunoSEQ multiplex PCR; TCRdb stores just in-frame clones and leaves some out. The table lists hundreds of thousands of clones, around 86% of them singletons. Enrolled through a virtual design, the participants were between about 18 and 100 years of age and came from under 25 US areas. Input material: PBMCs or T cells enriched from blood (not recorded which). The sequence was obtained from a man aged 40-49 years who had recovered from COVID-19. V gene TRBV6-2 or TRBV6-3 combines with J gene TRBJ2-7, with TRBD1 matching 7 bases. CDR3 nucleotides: TGTGCCAGCAGTTACCTCGGACAGGACGAGCAGTACTTC. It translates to CASSYLGQDEQYF.